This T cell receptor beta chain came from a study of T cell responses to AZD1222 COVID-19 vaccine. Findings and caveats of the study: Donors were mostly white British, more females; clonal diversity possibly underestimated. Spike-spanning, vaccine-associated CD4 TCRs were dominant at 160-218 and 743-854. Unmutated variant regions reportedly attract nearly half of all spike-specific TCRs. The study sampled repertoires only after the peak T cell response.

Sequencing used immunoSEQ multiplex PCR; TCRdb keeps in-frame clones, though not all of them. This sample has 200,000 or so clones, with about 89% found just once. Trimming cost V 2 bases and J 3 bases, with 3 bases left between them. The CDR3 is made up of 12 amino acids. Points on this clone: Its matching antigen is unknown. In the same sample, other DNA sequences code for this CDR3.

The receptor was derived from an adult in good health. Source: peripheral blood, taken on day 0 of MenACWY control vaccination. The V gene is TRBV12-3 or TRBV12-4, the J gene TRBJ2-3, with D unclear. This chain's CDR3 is CASSLITDTQYF. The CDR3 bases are TGTGCCAGCAGTTTAATTACAGATACGCAGTATTTT.